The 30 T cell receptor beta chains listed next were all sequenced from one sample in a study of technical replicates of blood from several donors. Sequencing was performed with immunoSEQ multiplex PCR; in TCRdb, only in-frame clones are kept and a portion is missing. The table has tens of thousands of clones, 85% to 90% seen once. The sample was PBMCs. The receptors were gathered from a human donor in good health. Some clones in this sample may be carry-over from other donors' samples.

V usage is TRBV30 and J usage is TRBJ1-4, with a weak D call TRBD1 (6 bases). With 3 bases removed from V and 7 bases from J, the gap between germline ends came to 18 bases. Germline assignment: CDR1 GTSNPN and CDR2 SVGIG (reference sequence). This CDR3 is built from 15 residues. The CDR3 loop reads CAWSPGGGGREKLFF. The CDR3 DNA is TGTGCCTGGAGCCCCGGCGGGGGGGGCCGTGAAAAACTGTTTTTT.

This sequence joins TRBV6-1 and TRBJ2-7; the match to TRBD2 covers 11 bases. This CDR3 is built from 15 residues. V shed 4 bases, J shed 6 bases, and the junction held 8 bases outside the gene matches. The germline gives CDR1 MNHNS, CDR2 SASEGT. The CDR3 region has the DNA TGTGCCAGCAGTGGAGGGACTAGCGGCCGGCCCGAGCAGTACTTC. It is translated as CASSGGTSGRPEQYF.

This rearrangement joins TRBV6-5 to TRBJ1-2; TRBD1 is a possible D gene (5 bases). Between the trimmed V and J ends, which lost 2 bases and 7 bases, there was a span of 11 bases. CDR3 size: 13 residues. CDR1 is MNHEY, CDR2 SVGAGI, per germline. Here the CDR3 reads CASSYGGDAGYTF. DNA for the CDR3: TGTGCCAGCAGTTACGGGGGGGACGCTGGCTACACCTTC.

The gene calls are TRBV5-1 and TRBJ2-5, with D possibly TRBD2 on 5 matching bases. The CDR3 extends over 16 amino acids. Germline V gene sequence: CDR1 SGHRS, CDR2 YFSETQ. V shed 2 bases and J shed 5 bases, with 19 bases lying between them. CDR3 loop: CASSLDPGSKRETQYF. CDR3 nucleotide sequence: TGCGCCAGCAGCTTAGACCCGGGATCCAAAAGGGAGACCCAGTACTTC.

CDR3 coding DNA: TGTGCCAGCAGCTTGGCCGAAAACAACAGGAACAATGAGCAGTTCTTC. It encodes CASSLAENNRNNEQFF. The chain joins TRBV5-8 to TRBJ2-1, with D perhaps TRBD1 (5 bases). The germline V gene encodes CDR1 SGHTS and CDR2 YDEGEE. V lost 0 bases and J lost 5, with 15 bases in between. This CDR3 comprises 16 residues. Complete variable domain (other parts from reference TRBV5-8 and TRBJ2-1): EAGVTQSPTHLIKTRGQQATLRCSPISGHTSVYWYQQALGLGLQFLLWYDEGEERNRGNFPPRFSGRQFPNYSSELNVNALELEDSALYLCASSLAENNRNNEQFFGPGTRLTVL.

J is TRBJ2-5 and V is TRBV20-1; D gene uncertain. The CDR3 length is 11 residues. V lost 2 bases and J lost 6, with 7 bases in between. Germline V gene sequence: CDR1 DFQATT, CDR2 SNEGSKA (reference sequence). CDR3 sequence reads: CSARIQKTQYF. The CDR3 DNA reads TGCAGTGCTAGAATTCAAAAGACCCAGTACTTC.

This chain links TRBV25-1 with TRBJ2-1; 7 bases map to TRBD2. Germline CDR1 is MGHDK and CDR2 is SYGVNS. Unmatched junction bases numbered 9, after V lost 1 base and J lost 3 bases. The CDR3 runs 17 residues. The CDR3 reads CASSELGASGNYNEQFF. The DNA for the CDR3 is TGTGCCAGCAGTGAATTAGGGGCTAGCGGAAACTACAATGAGCAGTTCTTC.

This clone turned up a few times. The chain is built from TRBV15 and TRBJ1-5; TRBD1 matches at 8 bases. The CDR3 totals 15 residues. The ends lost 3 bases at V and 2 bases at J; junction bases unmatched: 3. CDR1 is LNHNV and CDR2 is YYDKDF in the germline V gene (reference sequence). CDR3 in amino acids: CATSRDRERNQPQHF. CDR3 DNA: TGTGCCACCAGCAGGGACAGGGAACGCAATCAGCCCCAGCATTTT.

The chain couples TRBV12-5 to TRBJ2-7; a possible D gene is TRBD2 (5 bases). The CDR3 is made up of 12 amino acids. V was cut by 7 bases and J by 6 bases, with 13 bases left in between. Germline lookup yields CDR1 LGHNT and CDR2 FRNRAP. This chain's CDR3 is CASAEGRREQYF. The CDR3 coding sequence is TGTGCTAGTGCCGAGGGCAGGCGCGAGCAGTACTTC. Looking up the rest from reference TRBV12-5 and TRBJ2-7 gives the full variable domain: DARVTQTPRHKVTEMGQEVTMRCQPILGHNTVFWYRQTMMQGLELLAYFRNRAPLDDSGMPKDRFSAEMPDATLATLKIQPSEPRDSAVYFCASAEGRREQYFGPGTRLTVT.

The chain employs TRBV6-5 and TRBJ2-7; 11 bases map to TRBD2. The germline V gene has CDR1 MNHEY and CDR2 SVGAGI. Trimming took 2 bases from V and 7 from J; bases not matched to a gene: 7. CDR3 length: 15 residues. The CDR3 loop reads CASSYATSGSGEQYF. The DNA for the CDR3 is TGTGCCAGCAGTTACGCTACTAGCGGGAGCGGGGAGCAGTACTTC.

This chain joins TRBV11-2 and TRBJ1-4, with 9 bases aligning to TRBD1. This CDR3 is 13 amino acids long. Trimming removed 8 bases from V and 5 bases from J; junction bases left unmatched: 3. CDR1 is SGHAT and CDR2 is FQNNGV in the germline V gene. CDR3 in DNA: TGTGCCAGCGGGACAGGGTTAAATGAAAAACTGTTTTTT. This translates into CASGTGLNEKLFF.

CDR3 loop: CASSVPGTGLGELFF. CDR3 nucleotide sequence: TGTGCCAGCAGCGTCCCCGGGACAGGGCTGGGGGAGCTGTTTTTT. V and J are TRBV5-6 and TRBJ2-2; TRBD1 aligns across 9 bases. V trimming: 4 bases; J trimming: 8 bases; junction bases outside the gene matches: 9. This CDR3 is 15 amino acids long. Germline V lookup: CDR1 SGHDT, CDR2 YYEEEE.

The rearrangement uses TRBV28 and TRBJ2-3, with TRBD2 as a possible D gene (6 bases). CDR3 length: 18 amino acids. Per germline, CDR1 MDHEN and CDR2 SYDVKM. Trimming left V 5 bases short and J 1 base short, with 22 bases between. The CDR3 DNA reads TGTGCCAGCAGTACCACGAGGGTAGCGGCGAGGGGCACAGATACGCAGTATTTT. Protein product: CASSTTRVAARGTDTQYF.

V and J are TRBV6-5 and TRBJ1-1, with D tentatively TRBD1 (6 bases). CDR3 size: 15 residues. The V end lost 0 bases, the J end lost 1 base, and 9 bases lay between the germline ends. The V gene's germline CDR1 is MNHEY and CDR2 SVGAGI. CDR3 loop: CASSYSWDKNTEAFF. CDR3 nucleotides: TGTGCCAGCAGTTACTCGTGGGACAAGAACACTGAAGCTTTCTTT.

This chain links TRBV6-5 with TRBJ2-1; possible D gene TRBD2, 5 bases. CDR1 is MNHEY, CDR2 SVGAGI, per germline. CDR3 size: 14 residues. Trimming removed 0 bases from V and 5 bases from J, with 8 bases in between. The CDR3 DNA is TGTGCCAGCAGTTACTCGTCTAGCAACAATGAGCAGTTCTTC. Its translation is CASSYSSSNNEQFF.

The CDR3 nucleotides are TGTGCCAGCATAGCTCGGGGATCTTATGGCTACACCTTC. Encoded protein: CASIARGSYGYTF. This chain connects TRBV6-4 to TRBJ1-2; D is unresolved. Trimming took 7 bases from V and 5 from J, leaving 14 bases between them. The CDR3 contains 13 residues. The germline V gene has CDR1 MRHNA and CDR2 SNTAGT.

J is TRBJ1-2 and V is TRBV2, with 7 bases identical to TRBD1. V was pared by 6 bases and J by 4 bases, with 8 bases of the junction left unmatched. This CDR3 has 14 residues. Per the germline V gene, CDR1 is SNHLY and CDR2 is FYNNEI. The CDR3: CASREQGGRYGYTF. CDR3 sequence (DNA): TGTGCCAGCAGGGAACAAGGGGGCCGCTATGGCTACACCTTC.

The CDR3 sequence: CSVGGTGVVNTEAFF. Here the CDR3 DNA reads TGCAGCGTTGGCGGGACAGGGGTCGTAAACACTGAAGCTTTCTTT. The chain links TRBV29-1 to TRBJ1-1, with TRBD1 identical over 10 bases. Trimming at V came to 4 bases and at J to 2 bases, leaving 7 bases not matched to a gene. Germline loops: CDR1 SQVTM, CDR2 ANQGSEA. The CDR3 spans 15 residues.

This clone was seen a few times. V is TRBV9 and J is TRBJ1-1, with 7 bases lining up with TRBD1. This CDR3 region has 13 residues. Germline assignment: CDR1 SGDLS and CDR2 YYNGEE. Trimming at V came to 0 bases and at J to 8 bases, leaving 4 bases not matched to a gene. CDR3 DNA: TGTGCCAGCAGCGTAGATCAGGGGGGCGAAGCTTTCTTT. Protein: CASSVDQGGEAFF.

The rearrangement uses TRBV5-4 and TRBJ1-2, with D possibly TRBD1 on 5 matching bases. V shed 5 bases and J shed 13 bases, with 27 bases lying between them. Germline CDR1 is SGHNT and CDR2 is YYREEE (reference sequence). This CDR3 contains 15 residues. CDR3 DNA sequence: TGTGCCAGCAGGTTCTCCTCATCCGGGGGTGGTACTAGCACCTTC. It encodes CASRFSSSGGGTSTF. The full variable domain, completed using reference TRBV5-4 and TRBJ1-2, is ETGVTQSPTHLIKTRGQQVTLRCSSQSGHNTVSWYQQALGQGPQFIFQYYREEENGRGNFPPRFSGLQFPNYSSELNVNALELDDSALYLCASRFSSSGGGTSTFGSGTRLTVV.

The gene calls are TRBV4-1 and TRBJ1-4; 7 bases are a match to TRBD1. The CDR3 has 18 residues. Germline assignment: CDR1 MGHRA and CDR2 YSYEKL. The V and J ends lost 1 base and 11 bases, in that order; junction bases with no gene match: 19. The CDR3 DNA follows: TGCGCCAGCAGCCAAGGAGGCCCGGCAGGGGGAGGAGGACGGAAACTGTTTTTT. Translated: CASSQGGPAGGGGRKLFF.

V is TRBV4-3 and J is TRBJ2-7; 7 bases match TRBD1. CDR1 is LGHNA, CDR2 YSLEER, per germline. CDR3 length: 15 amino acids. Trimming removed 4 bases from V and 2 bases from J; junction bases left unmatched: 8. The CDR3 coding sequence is TGCGCCAGCAGCCTCTCCTCCGGGACAGCCTACGAGCAGTACTTC. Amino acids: CASSLSSGTAYEQYF.

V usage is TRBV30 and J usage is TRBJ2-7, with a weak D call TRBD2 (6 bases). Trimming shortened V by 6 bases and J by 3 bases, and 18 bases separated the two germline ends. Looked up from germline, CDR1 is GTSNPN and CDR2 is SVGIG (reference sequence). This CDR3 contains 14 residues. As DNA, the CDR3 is TGTGCCTGCGGGACTCCAGCAAACCTCTACGAGCAGTACTTC. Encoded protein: CACGTPANLYEQYF. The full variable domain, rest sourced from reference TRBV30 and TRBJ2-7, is SQTIHQWPATLVQPVGSPLSLECTVEGTSNPNLYWYRQAAGRGLQLLFYSVGIGQISSEVPQNLSASRPQDRQFILSSKKLLLSDSGFYLCACGTPANLYEQYFGPGTRLTVT.

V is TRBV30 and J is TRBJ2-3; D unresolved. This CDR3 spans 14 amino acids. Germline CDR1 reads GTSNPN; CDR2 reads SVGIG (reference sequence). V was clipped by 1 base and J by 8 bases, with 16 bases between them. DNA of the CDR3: TGTGCCTGGAGTGGTAGCCCCTTAGGCGGTACGCAGTATTTT. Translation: CAWSGSPLGGTQYF.

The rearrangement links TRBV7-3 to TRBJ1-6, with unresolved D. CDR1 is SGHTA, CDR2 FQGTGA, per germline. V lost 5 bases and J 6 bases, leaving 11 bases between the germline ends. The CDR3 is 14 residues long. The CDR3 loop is CASSPSGVNSPLHF. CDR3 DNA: TGTGCCAGCAGCCCCTCGGGAGTTAATTCACCCCTCCACTTT.

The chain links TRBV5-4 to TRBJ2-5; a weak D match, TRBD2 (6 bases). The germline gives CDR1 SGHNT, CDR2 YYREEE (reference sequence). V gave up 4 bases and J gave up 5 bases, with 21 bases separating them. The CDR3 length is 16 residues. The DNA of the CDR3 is TGTGCCAGCAGCATTACCCGACTAGTGAAAGGGGAGACCCAGTACTTC. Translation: CASSITRLVKGETQYF.

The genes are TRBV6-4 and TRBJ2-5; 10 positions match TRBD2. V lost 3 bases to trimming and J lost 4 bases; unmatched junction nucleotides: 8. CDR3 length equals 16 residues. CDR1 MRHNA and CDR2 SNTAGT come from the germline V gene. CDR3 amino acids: CASSEGASGGAETQYF. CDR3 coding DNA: TGTGCCAGCAGTGAAGGAGCCAGCGGGGGGGCAGAGACCCAGTACTTC.

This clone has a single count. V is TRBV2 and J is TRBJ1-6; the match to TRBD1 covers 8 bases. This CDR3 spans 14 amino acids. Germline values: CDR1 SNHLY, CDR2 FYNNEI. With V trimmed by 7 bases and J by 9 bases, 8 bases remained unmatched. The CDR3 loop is CASITQGEVSPLHF. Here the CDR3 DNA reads TGTGCCAGCATCACACAGGGGGAGGTTTCACCCCTCCACTTT.

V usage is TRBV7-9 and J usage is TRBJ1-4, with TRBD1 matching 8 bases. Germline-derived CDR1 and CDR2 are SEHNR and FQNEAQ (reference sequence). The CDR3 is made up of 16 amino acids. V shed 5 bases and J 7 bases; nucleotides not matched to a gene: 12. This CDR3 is CASSPAWRQGTEKLFF. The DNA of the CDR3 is TGTGCCAGCAGCCCCGCCTGGAGACAGGGGACTGAAAAACTGTTTTTT.

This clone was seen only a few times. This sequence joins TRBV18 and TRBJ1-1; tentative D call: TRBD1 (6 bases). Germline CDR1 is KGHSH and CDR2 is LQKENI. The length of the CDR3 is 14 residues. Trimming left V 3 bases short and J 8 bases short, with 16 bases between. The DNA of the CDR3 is TGTGCCAGCTCACCTAGCAGCGGGACAAGAGAAGCTTTCTTT. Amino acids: CASSPSSGTREAFF. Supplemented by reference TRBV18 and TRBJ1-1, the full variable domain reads NAGVMQNPRHLVRRRGQEARLRCSPMKGHSHVYWYRQLPEEGLKFMVYLQKENIIDESGMPKERFSAEFPKEGPSILRIQQVVRGDSAAYFCASSPSSGTREAFFGQGTRLTVV.